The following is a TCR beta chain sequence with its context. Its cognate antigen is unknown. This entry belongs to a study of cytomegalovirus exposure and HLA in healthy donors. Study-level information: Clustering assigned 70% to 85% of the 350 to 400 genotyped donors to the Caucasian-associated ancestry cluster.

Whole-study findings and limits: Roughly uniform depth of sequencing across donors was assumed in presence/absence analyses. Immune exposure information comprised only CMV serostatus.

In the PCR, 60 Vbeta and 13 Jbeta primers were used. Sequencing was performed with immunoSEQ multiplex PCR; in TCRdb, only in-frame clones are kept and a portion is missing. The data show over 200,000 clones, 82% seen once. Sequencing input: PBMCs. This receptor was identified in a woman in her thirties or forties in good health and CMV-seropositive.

The CDR3 DNA is TGTGCCAGCAGCCATAATTCACAGGGGAGCTCTGGGGCCAACGTCCTGACTTTC. Residues: CASSHNSQGSSGANVLTF. V gene TRBV7-3 combines with J gene TRBJ2-6, with TRBD1 identical over 7 bases. CDR1 SGHTA and CDR2 FQGTGA come from the germline V gene. This CDR3 contains 18 residues. V shed 5 bases, J shed 0 bases, and the junction held 10 bases outside the gene matches.